The next 26 T cell receptor beta chains were all read from a single sample in a study of T cells in Graves' hyperthyroidism and ophthalmopathy. Amplified TCR beta CDR3 regions derived from RNA transcripts. The HTBI primer set was used in a first-round RT-PCR of the TCR CDR3. TCRdb passed the multiplex PCR reads through MiXCR, listing each CDR3 protein once. The sample lists 660,000 or so distinct CDR3 sequences; under 25% were seen once. The sequenced sample was blood. The receptor source for this set is a man aged 25-40 years with Graves' ophthalmopathy.

With respect to this clonotype: At one boundary the junction diverges from the germline segment, which might be a read error. The chain links TRBV29-1 to TRBJ2-1; 7 nucleotides align to TRBD2. The CDR3 is 13 amino acids. Germline V gene sequence: CDR1 SQVTM, CDR2 ANQGSEA. The CDR3 sequence: CSVAPVERGEQCF. As DNA, the CDR3 is TGCAGCGTTGCCCCGGTCGAACGGGGGGAGCAGTGCTTC.

In its sample, this clonotype was seen many times. The V and J genes are TRBV7-2 and TRBJ2-1; TRBD2 matches 7 bases. Germline-derived CDR1 and CDR2 are SGHTA and FQGNSA. This CDR3 has 19 amino acids. V shed 1 base, J shed 7 bases, and the junction held 19 bases outside the gene matches. The chain's CDR3 is CASSLVLPWGGRFGNEQFF. Here the CDR3 DNA reads TGTGCCAGCAGCTTAGTTCTCCCATGGGGCGGGAGATTTGGGAATGAGCAGTTCTTC.

This clonotype was observed at least ten times. V and J are TRBV2 and TRBJ1-2; TRBD1 is a possible D gene (5 bases). Germline CDR1 reads SNHLY; CDR2 reads FYNNEI. V dropped 3 bases and J dropped 1 base, with 21 bases sitting between them. This CDR3 is 18 amino acids long. For the CDR3, the DNA is TGTGCCAGCAGTGAGGCCGGGACGCAATCCTTTTTTAACTATGGCTACACCTTC. Its protein is CASSEAGTQSFFNYGYTF.

The chain employs TRBV20-1 and TRBJ1-1; perhaps TRBD1 as D (5 bases). Germline loops: CDR1 DFQATT, CDR2 SNEGSKA (reference sequence). V gave up 0 bases and J gave up 9 bases, with 14 bases separating them. The CDR3 loop spans 13 amino acids. CDR3 sequence (DNA): TGCAGTGCTAGAGATTCACGAGGGGCAAAAGCTTTCTTT. This translates into CSARDSRGAKAFF.

Ten or more counts support this clonotype. The chain is built from TRBV7-2 and TRBJ2-5; 12 nucleotides align to TRBD2. The ends lost 6 bases at V and 5 bases at J; junction bases unmatched: 7. The CDR3 has 15 residues. Germline-derived CDR1 and CDR2 are SGHTA and FQGNSA. The CDR3, as DNA: TGTGCCAGCAGATATCTAGCGGGAGGGCCTGAGACCCAGTACTTC. As protein: CASRYLAGGPETQYF.

The rearrangement uses TRBV6-1 and TRBJ2-3, with 11 bases that match TRBD2. The J segment lost 5 bases and the V segment lost 5 bases, leaving 9 bases of the junction unmatched. Per the germline V gene, CDR1 is MNHNS and CDR2 is SASEGT. This CDR3 spans 16 amino acids. Written as DNA, the CDR3 is TGTGCCAGCAGTCCACTAGCGGGAGTGAGGGGAGATACGCAGTATTTT. Residues: CASSPLAGVRGDTQYF.

The chain recombines TRBV19 with TRBJ2-2; D may be TRBD2 (5 bases). From germline, CDR1 is LNHDA and CDR2 SQIVND (reference sequence). This CDR3 comprises 15 residues. V lost 6 bases and J lost 1, with 12 bases in between. DNA for the CDR3: TGTGCCAGTAGGGACGGCGGGCGGAACACCGGGGAGCTGTTTTTT. Protein product: CASRDGGRNTGELFF.

At least ten counts were recorded for this clonotype. The genes are TRBV20-1 and TRBJ1-3; D call uncertain. The germline gives CDR1 DFQATT, CDR2 SNEGSKA (reference sequence). The CDR3 length is 14 residues. The V and J ends lost 6 bases and 0 bases respectively, with 12 bases between them. CDR3 residues: CSAGRLSSGNTIYF. The CDR3 nucleotides read TGCAGTGCGGGGAGGCTGAGCTCTGGAAACACCATATATTTT.

This clonotype was detected only a few times. The chain combines TRBV7-2 with TRBJ2-7; 11 positions match TRBD2. Germline CDR1 SGHTA, CDR2 FQGNSA. The CDR3 contains 14 residues. J lost 3 bases, V lost 8 bases, and 6 bases had no gene match. The CDR3 nucleotides are TGTGCCAGCCGACCGACTAGCGGGGTCTACGAGCAGTACTTC. It is translated as CASRPTSGVYEQYF.

This chain uses TRBV9 with TRBJ2-7; 7 bases are shared with TRBD2. CDR1 and CDR2 from the germline V gene are SGDLS and YYNGEE. This CDR3 has 13 residues. Trimming took 0 bases from V and 6 from J; bases not matched to a gene: 3. The CDR3 spells CASSVVGGSEQYF. The CDR3 DNA sequence: TGTGCCAGCAGCGTAGTGGGCGGGAGCGAGCAGTACTTC.

This clonotype was counted between two and nine times. The chain joins TRBV6-2 or TRBV6-3 to TRBJ1-5; 7 positions match TRBD1. Germline V gene sequence: CDR1 MNHEY, CDR2 SVGEGT. The ends lost 5 bases at V and 3 bases at J; junction bases unmatched: 13. The CDR3 totals 17 residues. CDR3 region: CASSPKLETGNNQPQHF. CDR3 bases: TGTGCCAGCAGTCCAAAGCTTGAGACAGGGAACAATCAGCCCCAGCATTTT.

Many counts were recorded for this clonotype. This sequence joins TRBV12-3 or TRBV12-4 and TRBJ2-7; D is ambiguous. V lost 5 bases to trimming and J lost 3 bases, with 8 bases between them. The CDR3 contains 12 residues. The CDR3 DNA reads TGTGCCAGCAGTGGGTCAGGCTACGAGCAGTACTTC. Translating it yields CASSGSGYEQYF.

The chain combines TRBV7-3 with TRBJ2-7; D perhaps matches TRBD1 (5 bases). CDR3 size: 13 residues. The V gene's germline CDR1 is SGHTA and CDR2 FQGTGA. The V end lost 5 bases, the J end lost 4 bases, and 12 bases lay between the germline ends. The CDR3 here is CASSPDSGYEQYF. In nucleotides, the CDR3 is TGTGCCAGCAGCCCAGACTCAGGGTACGAGCAGTACTTC.

This clonotype was detected many times. The chain uses TRBV5-1 and TRBJ1-4; 7 nucleotides line up with TRBD1. Germline values: CDR1 SGHRS, CDR2 YFSETQ. This CDR3 has 15 residues. V was clipped by 2 bases and J by 12 bases; unmatched bases: 13. The DNA for the CDR3 is TGCGCCAGCAGCTTAGGGGCCGGGACAGTGCGAGAACTGTTTTTT. Its translation: CASSLGAGTVRELFF.

This clonotype was picked up many times. The chain links TRBV6-1 to TRBJ2-5; 8 bases map to TRBD2. The germline gives CDR1 MNHNS, CDR2 SASEGT. The CDR3 is 15 residues long. The V gene end was trimmed by 3 bases and the J gene end by 5 bases; junction bases not matched to a gene: 8. Here the CDR3 reads CASSDQLAGRETQYF. The CDR3 DNA reads TGTGCCAGCAGTGATCAGCTAGCGGGTCGTGAGACCCAGTACTTC.

This clonotype was seen a few times. The chain combines TRBV10-3 with TRBJ1-1; maybe TRBD1 (6 bases). Germline-derived CDR1 and CDR2 are ENHRY and SYGVKD. CDR3 length: 12 amino acids. The ends were cut back, 7 bases at V and 11 bases at J, with 17 bases in the middle. DNA for the CDR3: TGTGCCATCACCTCGGGGGCAGGGAAGGCTTTCTTT. It is translated as CAITSGAGKAFF.

In regard to this clonotype: One end of the junction varies from germline; a read error may be responsible. This chain uses TRBV15 with TRBJ1-5; no firm D call. Germline V gene lookup returns CDR1 LNHNV and CDR2 YYDKDF (reference sequence). The CDR3 totals 13 residues. CDR3 protein: CAASKTRNQPQHF. The CDR3 DNA reads TGTGCCGCCAGCAAAACAAGAAATCAGCCCCAGCATTTT.

The table lists this clonotype with many counts. V usage is TRBV11-2 and J usage is TRBJ2-7; D is ambiguous. The CDR3 loop spans 15 amino acids. Trimming left V 0 bases short and J 4 bases short, with 13 bases between. The germline CDR1 and CDR2 sequences are SGHAT and FQNNGV. This CDR3 reads CASSLDPYNTYEQYF. The CDR3 region has the DNA TGTGCCAGCAGCTTAGATCCCTATAACACATACGAGCAGTACTTC.

Regarding this clonotype: Being one base from a much bigger clone, this may be a read error. The chain carries TRBV27 and TRBJ2-7; 10 bases align to TRBD1. CDR1 and CDR2 from the germline V gene are MNHEY and SMNVEV (reference sequence). CDR3 length: 16 amino acids. The CDR3 DNA is TGTGCCAGCACCGCGATGACAGGGGGCAAAGGCTACGAGCAGCACTTC. This codes for CASTAMTGGKGYEQHF.

On this clonotype itself: One junction end disagrees with the germline gene, perhaps due to a read error. The gene calls are TRBV7-2 and TRBJ1-6; D not certain. The CDR3 extends over 15 amino acids. The V gene's germline CDR1 is SGHTA and CDR2 FQGNSA. The CDR3 loop reads CASSLNERSNPPLHF. CDR3 in DNA: TGTGCCAGCAGCTTAAATGAGCGTTCTAATCCACCCCTCCACTTT.

This chain links TRBV19 with TRBJ1-1; D gene ambiguous. The CDR3 runs to 14 residues. Trimming cost V 0 bases and J 1 base, with 6 bases left between them. Germline V gene lookup returns CDR1 LNHDA and CDR2 SQIVND (reference sequence). CDR3: CASSIDSTNTEAFF. For the CDR3, the DNA is TGTGCCAGTAGTATAGACAGCACGAACACTGAAGCTTTCTTT.

The J gene is TRBJ2-7, the V gene TRBV6-2 or TRBV6-3; D remains ambiguous. With 5 bases removed from V and 0 bases from J, the gap between germline ends came to 11 bases. Germline V CDR1 and CDR2: MNHEY, SVGEGT. The CDR3 sequence is 14 residues long. The CDR3 region has the DNA TGTGCCAGCAGTAACGGAGCCAACTCCTACGAGCAGTACTTC. This codes for CASSNGANSYEQYF.

This clonotype showed up just a few times. The V gene is TRBV12-3 or TRBV12-4, the J gene TRBJ2-1, with 11 bases lining up with TRBD2. The CDR3 consists of 15 residues. The ends lost 6 bases at V and 4 bases at J; junction bases unmatched: 5. CDR3 loop: CASRLTSGRYNEQFF. The CDR3 DNA reads TGTGCCAGCAGGCTAACTAGCGGGAGATACAATGAGCAGTTCTTC.

This clonotype was found many times. This chain links TRBV7-8 with TRBJ2-7; no clear D. The CDR3 loop spans 12 amino acids. Germline V gene sequence: CDR1 SGHVS, CDR2 FQNEAQ. Trimming took 0 bases from V and 6 from J, leaving 6 bases between them. Here the CDR3 reads CASSLAPSEQYF. The CDR3 nucleotides are TGTGCCAGCAGCTTAGCGCCGTCCGAGCAGTACTTC.

Ten or more counts support this clonotype. CDR3 protein: CASSESGGWNTEAFF. The DNA of the CDR3 is TGCGCCAGCAGTGAGTCGGGGGGATGGAACACTGAAGCTTTCTTT. The chain employs TRBV10-2 and TRBJ1-1, with D possibly TRBD1 on 5 matching bases. This CDR3 is built from 15 residues. Germline V CDR1 and CDR2: WSHSY, SAAADI. Deletions cut 0 bases from V and 1 base from J, with 9 bases between.

This clonotype was observed at least ten times. The V gene is TRBV28, the J gene TRBJ1-5, with TRBD1 as a possible D gene (5 bases). This CDR3 is 14 amino acids long. Between the trimmed V and J ends, which lost 0 bases and 5 bases, there was a span of 8 bases. The germline V gene encodes CDR1 MDHEN and CDR2 SYDVKM. The CDR3 region is CASSLWGGDQPQHF. The CDR3 DNA follows: TGTGCCAGCAGTTTATGGGGGGGAGATCAGCCCCAGCATTTT.